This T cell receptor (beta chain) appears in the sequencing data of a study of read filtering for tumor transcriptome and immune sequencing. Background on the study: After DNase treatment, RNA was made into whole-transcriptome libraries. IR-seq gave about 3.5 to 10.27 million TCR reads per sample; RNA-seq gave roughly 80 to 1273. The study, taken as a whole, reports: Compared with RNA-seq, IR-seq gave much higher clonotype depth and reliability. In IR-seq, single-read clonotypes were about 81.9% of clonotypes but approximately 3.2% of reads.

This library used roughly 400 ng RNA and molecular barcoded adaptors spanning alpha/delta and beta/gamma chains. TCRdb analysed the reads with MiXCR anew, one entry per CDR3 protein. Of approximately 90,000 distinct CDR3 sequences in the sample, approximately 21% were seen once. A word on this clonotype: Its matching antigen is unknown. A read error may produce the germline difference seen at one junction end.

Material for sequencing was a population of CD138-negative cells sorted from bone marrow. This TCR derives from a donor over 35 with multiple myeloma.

DNA for the CDR3: TGTGCCGGCAGCTGGGGAAACACCATATATTTT. It codes for CAGSWGNTIYF. The chain is built from TRBV11-2 and TRBJ1-3, with D uncertain. The V gene's germline CDR1 is SGHAT and CDR2 FQNNGV. The CDR3 runs 11 residues. The full variable domain, in which reference TRBV11-2 and TRBJ1-3 provide the parts outside the CDR3, is EAGVAQSPRYKIIEKRQSVAFWCNPISGHATLYWYQQILGQGPKLLIQFQNNGVVDDSQLPKDRFSAERLKGVDSTLKIQPAKLEDSAVYLCAGSWGNTIYFGEGSWLTVV.